The clone carrying this TCR beta chain came up a few times. What it binds is not known. The data originate from a study of blood T cells in healthy people across ages. The second PCR ran roughly 7 to 11 cycles with a sample-barcoded 5' primer and J-beta primers. TCRdb fed the 5' RACE reads into MiXCR, producing one record per CDR3 protein. The sample lists 1.5 million to 2 million distinct CDR3 sequences; under 30% were seen once. The CDR3 is 14 amino acids. V was cut by 4 bases and J by 11 bases, with 18 bases left in between. Germline V gene data show CDR1 as SGHTA and CDR2 as FQGNSA. Every donor provided around 9.3 milliliters of peripheral blood. Study-wide points: The percentage of naive T cells correlated strongly with TCR beta diversity. Researchers deemed the diversity estimates from one million T cells underestimates. There were more naive CD4+ cells and higher diversity in long-lived donors than in aged donors.

This chain joins TRBV7-2 and TRBJ1-5; D is ambiguous. Specimen: blood. The receptor comes from a young woman in good health. CDR3 in DNA: TGTGCCAGCAGCTCTACCACTCTGGATCGGGCCCAGCATTTT. Its translation is CASSSTTLDRAQHF.